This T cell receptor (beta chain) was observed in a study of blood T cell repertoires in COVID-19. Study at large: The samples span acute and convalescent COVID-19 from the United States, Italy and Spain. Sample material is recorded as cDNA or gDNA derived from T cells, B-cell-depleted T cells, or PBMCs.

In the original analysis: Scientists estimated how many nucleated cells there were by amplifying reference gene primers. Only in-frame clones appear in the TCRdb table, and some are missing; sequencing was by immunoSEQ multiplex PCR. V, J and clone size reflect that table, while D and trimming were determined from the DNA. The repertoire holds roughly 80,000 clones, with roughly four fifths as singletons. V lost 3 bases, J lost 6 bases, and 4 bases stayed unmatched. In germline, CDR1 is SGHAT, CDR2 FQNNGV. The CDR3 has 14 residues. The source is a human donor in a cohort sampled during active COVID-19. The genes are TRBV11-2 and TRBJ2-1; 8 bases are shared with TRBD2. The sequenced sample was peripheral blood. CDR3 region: CASSLVRGVNEQFF. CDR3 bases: TGTGCCAGCAGCTTGGTGCGGGGGGTCAATGAGCAGTTCTTC.